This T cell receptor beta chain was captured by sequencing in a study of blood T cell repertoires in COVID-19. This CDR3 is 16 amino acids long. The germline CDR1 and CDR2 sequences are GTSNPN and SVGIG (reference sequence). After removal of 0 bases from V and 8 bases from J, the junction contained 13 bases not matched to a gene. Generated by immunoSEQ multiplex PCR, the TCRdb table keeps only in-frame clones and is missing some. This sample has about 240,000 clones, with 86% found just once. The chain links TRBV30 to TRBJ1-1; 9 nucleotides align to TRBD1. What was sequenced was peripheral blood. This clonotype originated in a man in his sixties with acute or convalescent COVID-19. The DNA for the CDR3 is TGTGCCTGGAGTGTTACGGGACAGGGTGCCAGGGGGGAAGCTTTCTTT. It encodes CAWSVTGQGARGEAFF. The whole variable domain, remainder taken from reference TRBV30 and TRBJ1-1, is SQTIHQWPATLVQPVGSPLSLECTVEGTSNPNLYWYRQAAGRGLQLLFYSVGIGQISSEVPQNLSASRPQDRQFILSSKKLLLSDSGFYLCAWSVTGQGARGEAFFGQGTRLTVV.